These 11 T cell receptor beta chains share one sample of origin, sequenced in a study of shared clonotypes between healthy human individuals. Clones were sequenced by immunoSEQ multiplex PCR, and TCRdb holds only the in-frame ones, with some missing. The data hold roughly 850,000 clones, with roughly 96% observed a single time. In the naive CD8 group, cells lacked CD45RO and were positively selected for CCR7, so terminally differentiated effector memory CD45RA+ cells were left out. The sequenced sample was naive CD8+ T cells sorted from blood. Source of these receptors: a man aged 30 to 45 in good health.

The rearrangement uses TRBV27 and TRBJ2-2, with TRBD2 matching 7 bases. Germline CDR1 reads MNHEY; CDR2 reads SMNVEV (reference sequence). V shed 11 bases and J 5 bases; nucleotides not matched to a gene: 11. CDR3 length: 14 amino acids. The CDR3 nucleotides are TGTGCCTGCCGTGGGGGAGGGTATACCGGGGAGCTGTTTTTT. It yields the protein CACRGGGYTGELFF.

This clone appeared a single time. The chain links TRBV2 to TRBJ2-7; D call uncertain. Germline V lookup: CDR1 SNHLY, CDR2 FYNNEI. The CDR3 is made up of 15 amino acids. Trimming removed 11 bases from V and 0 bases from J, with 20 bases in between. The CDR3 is CAGSMFSASSYEQYF. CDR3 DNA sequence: TGTGCCGGTTCCATGTTCAGCGCCAGCTCCTACGAGCAGTACTTC.

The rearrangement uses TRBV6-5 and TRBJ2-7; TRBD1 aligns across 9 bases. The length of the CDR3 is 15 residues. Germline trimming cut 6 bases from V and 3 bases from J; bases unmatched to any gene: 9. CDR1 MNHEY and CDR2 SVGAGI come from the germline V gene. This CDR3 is CASSHRQGENYEQYF. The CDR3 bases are TGTGCCAGCAGCCACCGACAGGGGGAAAACTACGAGCAGTACTTC.

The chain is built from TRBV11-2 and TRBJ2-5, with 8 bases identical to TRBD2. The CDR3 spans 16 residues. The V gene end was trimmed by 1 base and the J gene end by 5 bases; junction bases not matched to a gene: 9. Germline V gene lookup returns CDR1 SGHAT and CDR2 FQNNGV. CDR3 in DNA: TGTGCCAGCAGCTTAGTAGACGGGAGGGCCTACGAGACCCAGTACTTC. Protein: CASSLVDGRAYETQYF.

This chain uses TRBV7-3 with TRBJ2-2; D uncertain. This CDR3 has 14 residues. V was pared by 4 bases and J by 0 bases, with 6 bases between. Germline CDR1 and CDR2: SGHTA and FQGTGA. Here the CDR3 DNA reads TGTGCCAGCAGCTCAGGTTCGAACACCGGGGAGCTGTTTTTT. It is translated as CASSSGSNTGELFF. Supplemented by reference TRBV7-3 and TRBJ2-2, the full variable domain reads GAGVSQTPSNKVTEKGKYVELRCDPISGHTALYWYRQSLGQGPEFLIYFQGTGAADDSGLPNDRFFAVRPEGSVSTLKIQRTERGDSAVYLCASSSGSNTGELFFGEGSRLTVL.

The CDR3 DNA reads as TGCAGCGCCCGGGGTCAGGGCTACGAGCAGTACTTC. Residues: CSARGQGYEQYF. The chain has TRBV29-1 and TRBJ2-7, with D possibly called TRBD1 or TRBD2 (5 bases each). Germline V lookup: CDR1 SQVTM, CDR2 ANQGSEA. The CDR3 loop spans 12 amino acids. V dropped 7 bases and J dropped 3 bases, with 13 bases sitting between them.

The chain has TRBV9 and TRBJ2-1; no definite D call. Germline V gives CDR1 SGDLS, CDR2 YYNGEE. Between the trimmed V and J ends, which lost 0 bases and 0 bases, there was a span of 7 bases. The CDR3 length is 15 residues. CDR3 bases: TGTGCCAGCAGCGTAGGAGTAGGCTCCTACAATGAGCAGTTCTTC. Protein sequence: CASSVGVGSYNEQFF.

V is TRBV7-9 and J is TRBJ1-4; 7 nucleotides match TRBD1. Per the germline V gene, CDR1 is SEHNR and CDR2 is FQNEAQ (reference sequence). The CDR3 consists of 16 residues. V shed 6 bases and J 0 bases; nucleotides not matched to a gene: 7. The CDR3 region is CASRAGTVATNEKLFF. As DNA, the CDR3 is TGTGCCAGCAGGGCCGGGACAGTTGCAACTAATGAAAAACTGTTTTTT.

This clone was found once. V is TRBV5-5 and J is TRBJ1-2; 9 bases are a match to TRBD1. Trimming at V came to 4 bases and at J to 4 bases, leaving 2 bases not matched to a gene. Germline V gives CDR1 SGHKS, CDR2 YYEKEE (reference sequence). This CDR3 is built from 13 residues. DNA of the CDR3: TGTGCCAGCAGCGGGACAGGGAGCTATGGCTACACCTTC. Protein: CASSGTGSYGYTF.

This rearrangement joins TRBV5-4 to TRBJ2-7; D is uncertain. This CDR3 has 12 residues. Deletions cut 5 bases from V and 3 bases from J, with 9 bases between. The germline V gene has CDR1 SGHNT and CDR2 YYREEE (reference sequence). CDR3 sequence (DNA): TGTGCCAGCAGTAGGTGGGGCTACGAGCAGTACTTC. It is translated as CASSRWGYEQYF.

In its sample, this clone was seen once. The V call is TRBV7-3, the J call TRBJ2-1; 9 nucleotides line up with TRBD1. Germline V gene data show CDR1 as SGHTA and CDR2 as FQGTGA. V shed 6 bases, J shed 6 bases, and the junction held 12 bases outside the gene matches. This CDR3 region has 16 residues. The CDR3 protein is CASRRSGTGSFNEQFF. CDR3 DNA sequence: TGTGCCAGCAGGCGCTCGGGGACAGGGTCTTTCAATGAGCAGTTCTTC. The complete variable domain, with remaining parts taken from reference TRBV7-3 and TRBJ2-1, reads GAGVSQTPSNKVTEKGKYVELRCDPISGHTALYWYRQSLGQGPEFLIYFQGTGAADDSGLPNDRFFAVRPEGSVSTLKIQRTERGDSAVYLCASRRSGTGSFNEQFFGPGTRLTVL.